The 25 T cell receptor beta chains given below trace back to one sample, sequenced in a study of control samples from healthy donors and cancer patients (dated by TCRdb to the early 2020s). Library preparation was by the immunoSEQ multiplex PCR assay. Entries here come from immuneACCESS through TCRdb and include only in-frame sequences with V and J called. Some clones fail to appear in such tables; in the studies checked, an unresolved V gene covers under half of the shortfall, and the cause of the remainder is unknown. In this sample the table shows 120,000 or so clones, around nine tenths of which occur a single time. 3.5% to 4% of the sample is in the top ten clones. Sequenced material: PBMCs. The receptors derive from a woman aged 60-75 years with lung cancer.

This rearrangement joins TRBV29-1 to TRBJ2-1; 7 bases fit TRBD1. The junction had 5 bases not matched to a gene; V was cut back by 6 bases and J by 3 bases. This CDR3 has 13 amino acids. Per germline, CDR1 SQVTM and CDR2 ANQGSEA. The CDR3 sequence: CSVDRNGYNEQFF. CDR3 DNA sequence: TGCAGCGTGGACAGGAACGGCTACAATGAGCAGTTCTTC.

This clone was observed a few times. The J gene is TRBJ1-1, the V gene TRBV7-9; a possible D gene is TRBD1 (6 bases). This CDR3 is built from 18 residues. Germline CDR1 and CDR2: SEHNR and FQNEAQ (reference sequence). The ends were cut back, 5 bases at V and 5 bases at J, with 27 bases in the middle. In DNA form, the CDR3 reads TGTGCCAGCAGCCTGGGTACAGGGACCGGTCTGACCGGTACTGAAGCTTTCTTT. This translates into CASSLGTGTGLTGTEAFF.

The chain couples TRBV9 to TRBJ2-2; D remains unclear. Germline assignment: CDR1 SGDLS and CDR2 YYNGEE. Trimming took 1 base from V and 5 from J, leaving 6 bases between them. This CDR3 spans 13 amino acids. Here the CDR3 reads CASSVLETGELFF. CDR3 in DNA: TGTGCCAGCAGCGTACTTGAAACCGGGGAGCTGTTTTTT.

The chain carries TRBV20-1 and TRBJ1-4; the D is unclear. V was trimmed by 6 bases and J by 5 bases, leaving 7 bases between them. CDR3 length: 11 residues. CDR1 and CDR2 from the germline V gene are DFQATT and SNEGSKA (reference sequence). The CDR3 reads CSAPLNEKLFF. The CDR3 DNA reads as TGCAGTGCGCCTCTAAATGAAAAACTGTTTTTT.

The rearrangement joins TRBV6-5 to TRBJ2-7; 9 bases fit TRBD1. The V segment lost 8 bases and the J segment 3 bases; nucleotides outside the gene matches: 11. Germline CDR1 and CDR2: MNHEY and SVGAGI. The CDR3 extends over 15 amino acids. CDR3 residues: CASGDRDSNYYEQYF. CDR3 DNA: TGTGCCAGCGGGGACAGGGATTCGAACTACTACGAGCAGTACTTC.

The chain employs TRBV18 and TRBJ2-1; 15 bases agree with TRBD2. V gave up 5 bases and J gave up 7 bases; unmatched junction bases: 3. The CDR3 is 15 residues long. Germline loops: CDR1 KGHSH, CDR2 LQKENI. The CDR3 here is CASSDGTSGRNEQFF. For the CDR3, the DNA is TGTGCCAGCTCAGATGGGACTAGCGGGAGGAATGAGCAGTTCTTC.

This rearrangement joins TRBV13 to TRBJ1-1; a possible D gene is TRBD1 (6 bases). Germline V gives CDR1 PRHDT, CDR2 FYEKMQ (reference sequence). V was trimmed by 6 bases and J by 1 base, leaving 24 bases between them. This CDR3 comprises 18 residues. The CDR3 nucleotides are TGTGCCAGCAGTTCCCTCCAAGATGACAGGTGGGGGAACACTGAAGCTTTCTTT. It encodes CASSSLQDDRWGNTEAFF. Variable domain in full (rest from reference TRBV13 and TRBJ1-1): AAGVIQSPRHLIKEKRETATLKCYPIPRHDTVYWYQQGPGQDPQFLISFYEKMQSDKGSIPDRFSAQQFSDYHSELNMSSLELGDSALYFCASSSLQDDRWGNTEAFFGQGTRLTVV.

The CDR3 DNA follows: TGTGCCAGCTCACCGCCGGGGGTAAACACCATATATTTT. Encoded protein: CASSPPGVNTIYF. This chain links TRBV18 with TRBJ1-3; tentatively, D is TRBD1 (5 bases). Trimming stripped 3 bases from V and 6 bases from J, with 9 bases between. This CDR3 region has 13 residues. Germline V CDR1 and CDR2: KGHSH, LQKENI.

V and J are TRBV5-4 and TRBJ2-5; the D gene is possibly TRBD2 (6 bases). Trimming removed 4 bases at V and 5 bases at J, with 18 bases between. CDR1 is SGHNT, CDR2 YYREEE, per germline (reference sequence). The CDR3 has 15 residues. CDR3 DNA sequence: TGTGCCAGCAGCCCGACCCCGGAGGGCCACGAGACCCAGTACTTC. This codes for CASSPTPEGHETQYF.

The rearrangement joins TRBV11-3 to TRBJ2-1; 8 nucleotides match TRBD1. Per germline, CDR1 SGHNT and CDR2 YENEEA. V was clipped by 0 bases and J by 7 bases; unmatched bases: 5. CDR3 length: 15 residues. CDR3 DNA sequence: TGTGCCAGCAGCTTAGAGACAGGGGATTGGAATGAGCAGTTCTTC. Residues: CASSLETGDWNEQFF.

This clone was seen a single time. The chain is built from TRBV19 and TRBJ1-3; no clear D. This CDR3 contains 13 residues. Germline CDR1 and CDR2: LNHDA and SQIVND (reference sequence). Trimming cost V 5 bases and J 0 bases, with 5 bases left between them. The CDR3 DNA is TGTGCCAGTAGTTTCAGCTCTGGAAACACCATATATTTT. It translates to CASSFSSGNTIYF.

This clone was counted a single time. The chain combines TRBV18 with TRBJ2-7; tentatively, D is TRBD1 (6 bases). Germline V gene data show CDR1 as KGHSH and CDR2 as LQKENI. V lost 4 bases and J 3 bases, leaving 10 bases between the germline ends. The CDR3 sequence is 13 residues long. As DNA, the CDR3 is TGTGCCAGCTCACAGGGACACAACTACGAGCAGTACTTC. The encoded protein is CASSQGHNYEQYF.

This rearrangement joins TRBV5-1 to TRBJ2-5; a weak D match, TRBD2 (5 bases). V lost 1 base and J lost 4, with 14 bases in between. CDR1 is SGHRS, CDR2 YFSETQ, per germline. CDR3 length equals 15 residues. The CDR3 DNA sequence: TGCGCCAGCAGCTTGAGGAGAGGGAATGGAGAGACCCAGTACTTC. It encodes CASSLRRGNGETQYF.

V is TRBV13 and J is TRBJ1-1, with D unclear. The CDR3 covers 14 residues. Germline V gene lookup returns CDR1 PRHDT and CDR2 FYEKMQ (reference sequence). Between the trimmed V and J ends, which lost 1 base and 0 bases, there was a span of 6 bases. This CDR3 is CASSLEEVNTEAFF. The CDR3 DNA reads TGTGCCAGCAGCTTAGAAGAAGTGAACACTGAAGCTTTCTTT.

This clone was seen a single time. J is TRBJ1-3 and V is TRBV24-1; D call uncertain. CDR3 length: 12 residues. The germline V and J ends were trimmed by 5 bases and 8 bases, with 9 bases remaining between them. Germline CDR1 is KGHDR and CDR2 is SFDVKD. CDR3 protein: CATSGDGHTIYF. DNA of the CDR3: TGTGCCACCAGTGGAGATGGGCACACCATATATTTT.

V gene TRBV11-3 combines with J gene TRBJ2-7; D possibly corresponds to TRBD2 (5 bases). Germline loops: CDR1 SGHNT, CDR2 YENEEA. Trimming removed 3 bases from V and 3 bases from J, with 18 bases in between. This CDR3 spans 16 amino acids. The CDR3 loop is CASSLGIALSGYEQYF. In DNA form, the CDR3 reads TGTGCCAGCAGCTTGGGTATAGCGCTTTCCGGCTACGAGCAGTACTTC. The whole variable domain, filled in from reference TRBV11-3 and TRBJ2-7, reads EAGVVQSPRYKIIEKKQPVAFWCNPISGHNTLYWYLQNLGQGPELLIRYENEEAVDDSQLPKDRFSAERLKGVDSTLKIQPAELGDSAVYLCASSLGIALSGYEQYFGPGTRLTVT.

In DNA form, the CDR3 reads TGTGCCAGCAGCTTAGGGGACGGTATGGCCTACGAGCAGTACTTC. This encodes CASSLGDGMAYEQYF. The V gene is TRBV11-3, the J gene TRBJ2-7; D could derive from TRBD1 or TRBD2 (5 bases each). Germline V gene sequence: CDR1 SGHNT, CDR2 YENEEA. Trimming removed 1 base from V and 2 bases from J, with 12 bases in between. The CDR3 is 15 residues long. Together with reference TRBV11-3 and TRBJ2-7, the CDR3 gives the full variable domain: EAGVVQSPRYKIIEKKQPVAFWCNPISGHNTLYWYLQNLGQGPELLIRYENEEAVDDSQLPKDRFSAERLKGVDSTLKIQPAELGDSAVYLCASSLGDGMAYEQYFGPGTRLTVT.

The rearrangement uses TRBV5-1 and TRBJ1-2; D is possibly TRBD1 (6 bases). There are 16 residues in the CDR3. CDR1 and CDR2 (germline): SGHRS, YFSETQ. V was shortened by 1 base and J by 0 bases, with 13 bases between the two germline ends. In DNA form, the CDR3 reads TGCGCCAGCAGCTTGTGGGGGGCAGACTCTAACTATGGCTACACCTTC. Protein: CASSLWGADSNYGYTF.

This clone occurred a few times. V is TRBV6-5 and J is TRBJ2-7, with D possibly TRBD1 on 6 matching bases. Germline CDR1 and CDR2: MNHEY and SVGAGI. The ends were cut back, 4 bases at V and 2 bases at J, with 6 bases in the middle. The CDR3 runs 12 residues. The CDR3, as DNA: TGTGCCAGCAGTTCAGGGGCCTACGAGCAGTACTTC. As protein: CASSSGAYEQYF.

The V gene is TRBV19, the J gene TRBJ1-4; D possibly corresponds to TRBD1 (5 bases). V lost 6 bases to trimming and J lost 8 bases, with 19 bases between them. The CDR3 is made up of 15 amino acids. Germline V lookup: CDR1 LNHDA, CDR2 SQIVND (reference sequence). CDR3 residues: CASRETEGSWEKLFF. The CDR3 nucleotides are TGTGCCAGTAGAGAGACAGAGGGTTCGTGGGAAAAACTGTTTTTT.

This clone was found once. The J gene is TRBJ1-6, the V gene TRBV6-5; D gene uncertain. The germline gives CDR1 MNHEY, CDR2 SVGAGI. The germline V and J ends were trimmed by 7 bases and 0 bases, with 7 bases remaining between them. The CDR3 length is 14 residues. The CDR3 DNA follows: TGTGCCAGCACCCCGGGCTCCTATAATTCACCCCTCCACTTT. It encodes CASTPGSYNSPLHF.

The V and J genes are TRBV5-1 and TRBJ1-1, with 7 bases that match TRBD1. The CDR3 is 14 residues long. Unmatched junction bases numbered 5, after V lost 4 bases and J lost 2 bases. Germline CDR1 reads SGHRS; CDR2 reads YFSETQ. CDR3 sequence (DNA): TGCGCCAGCAGCGAGGGACAGCCCAACACTGAAGCTTTCTTT. It codes for CASSEGQPNTEAFF.

The V call is TRBV5-1, the J call TRBJ1-1; D is possibly TRBD1 (6 bases). This CDR3 comprises 14 residues. V was clipped by 3 bases and J by 1 base, with 10 bases between them. Germline V lookup: CDR1 SGHRS, CDR2 YFSETQ. In nucleotides, the CDR3 is TGCGCCAGCAGCTGGGGACAAACGAACACTGAAGCTTTCTTT. Translating it yields CASSWGQTNTEAFF.

Here the CDR3 DNA reads TGCGCCAGCAGCTTGGATAAGGGACGGGATGCAACTAATGAAAAACTGTTTTTT. Translation: CASSLDKGRDATNEKLFF. The chain employs TRBV5-1 and TRBJ1-4; D is perhaps TRBD1 (5 bases). This CDR3 has 18 residues. Germline V lookup: CDR1 SGHRS, CDR2 YFSETQ. V lost 0 bases, J lost 0 bases, and 15 bases lay in between.

This sequence joins TRBV6-2 or TRBV6-3 and TRBJ2-1, with D possibly being TRBD2 (6 bases). The ends were cut back, 5 bases at V and 5 bases at J, with 16 bases in the middle. Germline V gives CDR1 MNHEY, CDR2 SVGEGT. The CDR3 consists of 15 residues. The CDR3 spells CASSRAGPRNNEQFF. In DNA form, the CDR3 reads TGTGCCAGCAGTCGGGCGGGGCCCAGAAACAATGAGCAGTTCTTC.